The 26 T cell receptor beta chains below come from one sample, sequenced in a study of Ad26.COV2.S vaccination and SARS-CoV-2 variants. Generated by immunoSEQ multiplex PCR, the TCRdb table keeps only in-frame clones and is missing some. The sample has more than 85,000 clones, 60% to 85% seen once; the top ten hold around 15%. Sample: peripheral blood, taken after recovery from COVID-19. Receptors were obtained from a human donor who had recovered from COVID-19.

This clone was counted between two and nine times. In DNA form, the CDR3 reads TGCGCCAGCAGCTTGGAGACGGTCACCGGGGAGCTGTTTTTT. Translating it yields CASSLETVTGELFF. V gene TRBV5-1 combines with J gene TRBJ2-2; D gene ambiguous. The V gene's germline CDR1 is SGHRS and CDR2 YFSETQ. V dropped 0 bases and J dropped 4 bases, with 7 bases sitting between them. The CDR3 loop spans 14 amino acids.

The rearrangement joins TRBV9 to TRBJ2-5; D is possibly TRBD2 (6 bases). V was cut by 0 bases and J by 5 bases, with 17 bases left in between. This CDR3 has 16 amino acids. Looked up from germline, CDR1 is SGDLS and CDR2 is YYNGEE. The CDR3: CASSVEGHLGGETQYF. The CDR3, as DNA: TGTGCCAGCAGCGTAGAAGGACACCTTGGGGGGGAGACCCAGTACTTC.

J is TRBJ2-7 and V is TRBV7-2; 8 bases map to TRBD2. Germline lookup yields CDR1 SGHTA and CDR2 FQGNSA. The CDR3 consists of 15 residues. V was pared by 2 bases and J by 0 bases, with 3 bases of the junction left unmatched. CDR3 amino acids: CASSLRAGVSYEQYF. The CDR3 coding sequence is TGTGCCAGCAGCTTACGAGCGGGGGTCTCCTACGAGCAGTACTTC.

The chain recombines TRBV11-2 with TRBJ1-1; D not certain. The CDR3 runs to 13 residues. With 2 bases removed from V and 3 bases from J, the gap between germline ends came to 7 bases. Germline values: CDR1 SGHAT, CDR2 FQNNGV. The CDR3 nucleotides read TGTGCCAGCAGCTTACAGTCGGACACTGAAGCTTTCTTT. This encodes CASSLQSDTEAFF.

This clone came up a few times. The rearrangement links TRBV7-9 to TRBJ1-1; 8 positions match TRBD1. The CDR3 has 14 residues. The germline CDR1 and CDR2 sequences are SEHNR and FQNEAQ (reference sequence). The V gene end was trimmed by 5 bases and the J gene end by 5 bases; junction bases not matched to a gene: 7. CDR3: CASSLGTGRTEAFF. The CDR3 DNA reads TGTGCCAGCAGCCTCGGGACAGGCCGAACTGAAGCTTTCTTT.

The chain carries TRBV11-1 and TRBJ2-1; D might be TRBD1 (5 bases). V was clipped by 1 base and J by 8 bases, with 15 bases between them. The CDR3 has 15 residues. Germline V lookup: CDR1 SGHAT, CDR2 FQDESV (reference sequence). The CDR3: CASSLDRSEWDEQFF. As DNA, the CDR3 is TGTGCCAGCAGCTTAGACAGGTCGGAATGGGATGAGCAGTTCTTC.

The chain links TRBV11-2 to TRBJ1-5, with 8 bases lining up with TRBD1. CDR1 is SGHAT and CDR2 is FQNNGV in the germline V gene. There are 15 residues in the CDR3. Germline trimming cut 5 bases from V and 1 base from J; bases unmatched to any gene: 4. The CDR3 is CASSSDRGSNQPQHF. The CDR3 DNA follows: TGTGCCAGCAGCAGTGACAGGGGAAGCAATCAGCCCCAGCATTTT.

The V and J genes are TRBV6-1 and TRBJ1-1, with a tentative D call TRBD1 (5 bases). Germline values: CDR1 MNHNS, CDR2 SASEGT. The CDR3 loop spans 18 amino acids. Deletions cut 3 bases from V and 0 bases from J, with 20 bases between. The CDR3: CASSDPPPGPLMNTEAFF. As DNA, the CDR3 is TGTGCCAGCAGTGATCCCCCCCCGGGGCCCTTAATGAACACTGAAGCTTTCTTT.

There are a few counts of this clone. This chain joins TRBV12-3 or TRBV12-4 and TRBJ1-1; no clear D gene. V lost 6 bases and J 3 bases, leaving 11 bases between the germline ends. There are 13 residues in the CDR3. CDR3 nucleotides: TGTGCCAGCAGCCCGACACGGCACACTGAAGCTTTCTTT. Translated: CASSPTRHTEAFF.

The chain couples TRBV7-6 to TRBJ2-2; D is possibly TRBD1 (5 bases). Germline CDR1 is SGHVS and CDR2 is FNYEAQ. Trimming stripped 4 bases from V and 3 bases from J, with 15 bases between. The length of the CDR3 is 16 residues. Written as DNA, the CDR3 is TGTGCCAGCAGCTCATATAGGCCAGGGTACACCGGGGAGCTGTTTTTT. Translating it yields CASSSYRPGYTGELFF.

The rearrangement links TRBV9 to TRBJ2-3; TRBD2 matches 9 bases. The CDR3 length is 15 residues. V trimming: 1 base; J trimming: 4 bases; junction bases outside the gene matches: 4. From germline, CDR1 is SGDLS and CDR2 YYNGEE. CDR3 in amino acids: CASSVISGGPDTQYF. As DNA, the CDR3 is TGTGCCAGCAGCGTAATCAGCGGGGGGCCAGATACGCAGTATTTT. The whole variable domain, remainder taken from reference TRBV9 and TRBJ2-3, is DSGVTQTPKHLITATGQRVTLRCSPRSGDLSVYWYQQSLDQGLQFLIQYYNGEERAKGNILERFSAQQFPDLHSELNLSSLELGDSALYFCASSVISGGPDTQYFGPGTRLTVL.

V and J are TRBV5-1 and TRBJ1-3; no clear D. The CDR3 sequence is 14 residues long. V was clipped by 0 bases and J by 3 bases, with 7 bases between them. The germline CDR1 and CDR2 sequences are SGHRS and YFSETQ. DNA for the CDR3: TGCGCCAGCAGCTTGGGTGGTGGTGGAAACACCATATATTTT. This gives the protein CASSLGGGGNTIYF.

The J gene is TRBJ2-1, the V gene TRBV4-2; tentative D call: TRBD2 (6 bases). The V gene's germline CDR1 is LGHNA and CDR2 YNFKEQ. V shed 0 bases and J shed 2 bases, with 14 bases lying between them. The CDR3 loop spans 17 amino acids. CDR3 in DNA: TGTGCCAGCAGCCAAGATCCCCGGACTACCGCCTACAATGAGCAGTTCTTC. Amino acids: CASSQDPRTTAYNEQFF.

The chain has TRBV19 and TRBJ1-2, with TRBD1 identical over 7 bases. CDR3 size: 13 residues. V lost 11 bases, J lost 5 bases, and 11 bases stayed unmatched. Germline CDR1 is LNHDA and CDR2 is SQIVND (reference sequence). The CDR3 here is CAASRGRGYGYTF. DNA for the CDR3: TGTGCCGCATCTCGGGGCAGGGGGTATGGCTACACCTTC.

The chain carries TRBV5-1 and TRBJ2-1; 8 nucleotides line up with TRBD2. From germline, CDR1 is SGHRS and CDR2 YFSETQ. V trimming: 5 bases; J trimming: 8 bases; junction bases outside the gene matches: 12. The CDR3 consists of 15 residues. CDR3 DNA: TGCGCCAGCAGAATTAGTTCCGGGAGGGGCGATGAGCAGTTCTTC. This gives the protein CASRISSGRGDEQFF.

The gene calls are TRBV4-3 and TRBJ2-3; 8 bases agree with TRBD1. The CDR3 consists of 13 residues. Germline trimming cut 3 bases from V and 8 bases from J; bases unmatched to any gene: 4. Per germline, CDR1 LGHNA and CDR2 YSLEER. CDR3 region: CASSQLQGGTQYF. The CDR3 DNA reads TGCGCCAGCAGCCAGCTACAGGGGGGTACGCAGTATTTT.

The gene calls are TRBV28 and TRBJ1-2; the D is unclear. The germline V and J ends were trimmed by 3 bases and 8 bases, with 16 bases remaining between them. The germline gives CDR1 MDHEN, CDR2 SYDVKM. The CDR3 covers 14 residues. CDR3 in DNA: TGTGCCAGCAGTTTGATCCAGGTTAATGGGGGCTACACCTTC. The encoded protein is CASSLIQVNGGYTF.

The chain joins TRBV5-6 to TRBJ2-2; D is unresolved. CDR3 length: 14 amino acids. V dropped 1 base and J dropped 3 bases, with 7 bases sitting between them. Germline CDR1 and CDR2: SGHDT and YYEEEE. CDR3 protein: CASSLYGYTGELFF. DNA of the CDR3: TGTGCCAGCAGCTTGTACGGGTACACCGGGGAGCTGTTTTTT.

The gene calls are TRBV3-1 (or the pseudogene TRBV3-2) and TRBJ1-1, with D hard to call. V lost 1 base and J 4 bases, leaving 7 bases between the germline ends. CDR1 and CDR2 from the germline V gene are LGHDT and YNNKEL (reference sequence). The CDR3 length is 13 residues. Here the CDR3 reads CASSQVAPTEAFF. The CDR3 DNA is TGTGCCAGCAGCCAAGTCGCTCCCACTGAAGCTTTCTTT.

The CDR3 loop reads CASSLGSGTAKSYEQYF. As DNA, the CDR3 is TGTGCCAGCAGCTTAGGTTCCGGGACAGCGAAGTCCTACGAGCAGTACTTC. The chain employs TRBV7-9 and TRBJ2-7; TRBD1 matches 7 bases. Trimming at V came to 1 base and at J to 1 base, leaving 10 bases not matched to a gene. Germline assignment: CDR1 SEHNR and CDR2 FQNEAQ (reference sequence). This CDR3 comprises 17 residues. The full variable domain, with the rest looked up from reference TRBV7-9 and TRBJ2-7, is DTGVSQNPRHKITKRGQNVTFRCDPISEHNRLYWYRQTLGQGPEFLTYFQNEAQLEKSRLLSDRFSAERPKGSFSTLEIQRTEQGDSAMYLCASSLGSGTAKSYEQYFGPGTRLTVT.

This rearrangement joins TRBV5-1 to TRBJ1-1; no clear D gene. The CDR3 runs to 12 residues. V lost 2 bases and J 3 bases, leaving 5 bases between the germline ends. CDR1 SGHRS and CDR2 YFSETQ come from the germline V gene. For the CDR3, the DNA is TGCGCCAGCAGCTTTAGGGACACTGAAGCTTTCTTT. Protein: CASSFRDTEAFF. The whole variable domain, filled in from reference TRBV5-1 and TRBJ1-1, reads KAGVTQTPRYLIKTRGQQVTLSCSPISGHRSVSWYQQTPGQGLQFLFEYFSETQRNKGNFPGRFSGRQFSNSRSEMNVSTLELGDSALYLCASSFRDTEAFFGQGTRLTVV.

This clone has more than one count but fewer than ten. The chain links TRBV15 to TRBJ1-2; 8 nucleotides line up with TRBD1. J was trimmed by 4 bases and V by 0 bases; bases with no gene match: 7. The CDR3 length is 16 residues. Germline V gene lookup returns CDR1 LNHNV and CDR2 YYDKDF (reference sequence). CDR3 amino acids: CATSRDTQGAVYGYTF. CDR3 DNA sequence: TGTGCCACCAGCAGAGATACTCAGGGGGCTGTCTATGGCTACACCTTC. The complete variable domain, with remaining parts taken from reference TRBV15 and TRBJ1-2, reads DAMVIQNPRYQVTQFGKPVTLSCSQTLNHNVMYWYQQKSSQAPKLLFHYYDKDFNNEADTPDNFQSRRPNTSFCFLDIRSPGLGDTAMYLCATSRDTQGAVYGYTFGSGTRLTVV.

The rearrangement joins TRBV28 to TRBJ2-7, with D perhaps TRBD1 or TRBD2 (6 bases each). The V end was cut by 7 bases, the J end by 2 bases, with 18 bases between. The CDR3 totals 15 residues. Germline CDR1 reads MDHEN; CDR2 reads SYDVKM. The CDR3 protein is CASTPGGEDAYEQYF. The DNA of the CDR3 is TGTGCCAGCACCCCCGGGGGCGAGGATGCCTACGAGCAGTACTTC.

The chain has TRBV5-4 and TRBJ1-1; D not resolved. Germline values: CDR1 SGHNT, CDR2 YYREEE (reference sequence). This CDR3 spans 14 amino acids. V gave up 2 bases and J gave up 2 bases, with 10 bases separating them. The CDR3 region is CASSLRGLNTEAFF. For the CDR3, the DNA is TGTGCCAGCAGCTTACGCGGGTTAAACACTGAAGCTTTCTTT.

The chain combines TRBV6-5 with TRBJ2-3, with 8 bases identical to TRBD1. This CDR3 has 12 amino acids. Germline assignment: CDR1 MNHEY and CDR2 SVGAGI. The V segment lost 6 bases and the J segment 13 bases; nucleotides outside the gene matches: 9. CDR3 nucleotide sequence: TGTGCCAGCAGAACTAGGACAGGGTTGGAGTATTTT. The encoded protein is CASRTRTGLEYF.

For the CDR3, the DNA is TGTGCCAGCAGCCCCGGGACAGGGAATCGAGAGACCCAGTACTTC. Its protein is CASSPGTGNRETQYF. The rearrangement joins TRBV3-1 (or the pseudogene TRBV3-2) to TRBJ2-5; TRBD1 matches at 9 bases. Germline CDR1 LGHDT, CDR2 YNNKEL (reference sequence). The CDR3 totals 15 residues. V lost 4 bases to trimming and J lost 4 bases; unmatched junction nucleotides: 7.